This TCR beta chain is from a study of CD8 T cells in Susac syndrome. General study results and limits: The study's TCR sequencing and HLA analysis covered a relatively small number of individuals, and the study acknowledged this.

About this clonotype itself: Its antigen is unidentified.

The germline V gene encodes CDR1 SQVTM and CDR2 ANQGSEA. Deletions cut 4 bases from V and 9 bases from J, with 10 bases between. The CDR3 loop spans 11 amino acids. With random hexamers, reverse transcription was performed on about 0.45 to 1 ug of RNA. The amplification used immunoSEQ multiplex PCR on TCR beta CDR3; it spanned 54 Vbeta and 13 Jbeta. Each CDR3 protein is one row after TCRdb ran MiXCR on the immunoSEQ multiplex PCR reads. This sample has around 20,000 distinct CDR3 sequences, with approximately 96% found just once. This receptor was identified in a human donor in good health. The material sequenced was CD8+ T cells from PBMCs. The genes are TRBV29-1 and TRBJ2-1; D not certain. The CDR3 DNA follows: TGCAGCGTTGTCAAGGGCGCTGAGCAGTTCTTC. Translating gives CSVVKGAEQFF.